A selection of T cell receptor beta chains follows, all from one sample in a study of breast tumors, draining lymph nodes, adjacent tissues. In TCRdb, the multiplex PCR reads were re-called with MiXCR into one record per CDR3 protein. The table shows more than 200,000 distinct CDR3 sequences, with roughly 30% occurring only once. Sequencing was done on a sample of axillary lymph node tissue. The receptors derive from a female donor with breast cancer. Some clones in this sample may be carry-over from other donors' samples. Each CDR3 is given with its conserved first and last residue. The order of the fields is D gene, V gene, clone size, J gene, CDR3 protein. The D gene is left open where the match is weak. A row's size may be missing; if present it is once, few, many or a size class.

d_gene: TRBD2
v_gene: TRBV7-2
abundance: once
j_gene: TRBJ2-1
CDR3aa: CASRQLAAGNEQSF

d_gene: TRBD2
v_gene: TRBV18
abundance: -
j_gene: TRBJ2-7
CDR3aa: CASSPRFSVREYEQYF

d_gene: TRBD1
v_gene: TRBV12-3/TRBV12-4
abundance: many
j_gene: TRBJ1-5
CDR3aa: CASSLDRPSQHF

d_gene: -
v_gene: TRBV12-3/TRBV12-4
abundance: -
j_gene: TRBJ1-1
CDR3aa: CASRISSNTEAFF

d_gene: -
v_gene: TRBV5-6
abundance: many
j_gene: TRBJ1-3
CDR3aa: CASSLFIQTRGNTIYF

d_gene: TRBD2
v_gene: TRBV6-6
abundance: many
j_gene: TRBJ2-3
CDR3aa: CASSYSRTSGRHTDTQYF

d_gene: -
v_gene: TRBV12-3/TRBV12-4
abundance: many
j_gene: TRBJ2-1
CDR3aa: CASSLKNEQFF

d_gene: -
v_gene: TRBV6-5
abundance: many
j_gene: TRBJ2-2
CDR3aa: CASSYDPTRELFF

d_gene: -
v_gene: TRBV20-1
abundance: many
j_gene: TRBJ2-5
CDR3aa: CSARDLQGGETQYF

d_gene: -
v_gene: TRBV6-9
abundance: -
j_gene: TRBJ1-4
CDR3aa: CASSAKGRGGEKLFF

d_gene: TRBD1
v_gene: TRBV27
abundance: few
j_gene: TRBJ1-2
CDR3aa: CASSPGQGAGYGYTF

d_gene: TRBD2
v_gene: TRBV15
abundance: -
j_gene: TRBJ2-7
CDR3aa: CVTSRGLEYERYF

d_gene: TRBD2
v_gene: TRBV6-1
abundance: many
j_gene: TRBJ2-3
CDR3aa: CASSELAGTDTQYF

d_gene: -
v_gene: TRBV4-1
abundance: many
j_gene: TRBJ1-5
CDR3aa: CASSQELAANYQPQHF

d_gene: TRBD1
v_gene: TRBV30
abundance: many
j_gene: TRBJ1-6
CDR3aa: CAWGDRGLSPLHF

d_gene: TRBD1
v_gene: TRBV24-1
abundance: many
j_gene: TRBJ2-7
CDR3aa: CAKDRDSSYEQYF

d_gene: -
v_gene: TRBV7-2
abundance: few
j_gene: TRBJ1-1
CDR3aa: CASSLVETKNTEAFF

d_gene: -
v_gene: TRBV7-2
abundance: -
j_gene: TRBJ1-1
CDR3aa: CASSLAPRNTEAFF

d_gene: TRBD1
v_gene: TRBV14
abundance: many
j_gene: TRBJ2-3
CDR3aa: CASSRQGTADTQYF

d_gene: TRBD2
v_gene: TRBV18
abundance: many
j_gene: TRBJ2-7
CDR3aa: CASSPGTSGRYEQYF

d_gene: TRBD2
v_gene: TRBV7-8
abundance: many
j_gene: TRBJ2-1
CDR3aa: CASSHRTSGRHEQFF

d_gene: TRBD2
v_gene: TRBV7-8
abundance: -
j_gene: TRBJ2-5
CDR3aa: CASSTGLAGGPRETQYF

d_gene: -
v_gene: TRBV28
abundance: many
j_gene: TRBJ2-7
CDR3aa: CASSWQGGYEQYF

d_gene: -
v_gene: TRBV20-1
abundance: many
j_gene: TRBJ2-3
CDR3aa: CSASGTASTDTQYF

d_gene: TRBD1
v_gene: TRBV6-5
abundance: -
j_gene: TRBJ2-2
CDR3aa: CATRQGGFTGELFF

d_gene: TRBD2
v_gene: TRBV7-8
abundance: many
j_gene: TRBJ2-1
CDR3aa: CASSLGAGGPDEQFF

d_gene: TRBD1
v_gene: TRBV6-4
abundance: many
j_gene: TRBJ2-1
CDR3aa: CASSDVTGPYNEQFF

d_gene: -
v_gene: TRBV6-1
abundance: many
j_gene: TRBJ1-6
CDR3aa: CASHLQDSPLHF

d_gene: TRBD2
v_gene: TRBV2
abundance: many
j_gene: TRBJ2-7
CDR3aa: CASRPRTSGSGEQYF